The clone carrying this T cell receptor beta chain was found once. Its target is not known. Sequencing was performed with immunoSEQ multiplex PCR; in TCRdb, only in-frame clones are kept and a portion is missing. The profile shows more than 75,000 clones, 91% of them singletons. The entry originates in a study of T cell responses to AZD1222 COVID-19 vaccine. Study conclusions and caveats: With two AZD1222 doses given, Spike-specific TCR breadth and depth both rose. White British ancestry dominated among donors, who included more females, and clonal diversity was possibly underestimated. Reportedly, close to half of spike-specific TCRs are directed against unmutated variant regions. Repertoires were sampled only after the peak T cell response.

The input for sequencing was peripheral blood, taken on day 0 of AZD1222 vaccination. The receptor comes from an adult in good health.

The DNA for the CDR3 is TGTGCCAGCAATACACAAGATCAGCCCCAGCATTTT. Its translation: CASNTQDQPQHF. The V call is TRBV2, the J call TRBJ1-5; D unclear. CDR1 is SNHLY and CDR2 is FYNNEI in the germline V gene. V lost 7 bases, J lost 5 bases, and 9 bases lay in between. The CDR3 sequence is 12 residues long.